This TCR beta chain was captured in a study of T-cell memory formation after mild COVID-19. This CDR3 region has 18 residues. The germline V gene encodes CDR1 MNHEY and CDR2 SVGEGT. V shed 0 bases and J 1 base; nucleotides not matched to a gene: 5. A single record per CDR3 protein comes from TCRdb applying MiXCR to the 5' RACE reads. Here the sample spans 150,000 to 200,000 distinct CDR3 sequences, roughly 15% being singletons. The chain is built from TRBV6-2 or TRBV6-3 and TRBJ2-2; 10 positions match TRBD2. This receptor was taken from an adult woman who had mild COVID-19 (a few samples of this study predate the infection). Cell type and time point are not known. The sequencing sample was made of PBMCs or a T cell subset sorted from them (not recorded which). CDR3 sequence (DNA): TGTGCCAGCAGTTACTCGAGTCTAGCGGGAGTGAACACCGGGGAGCTGTTTTTT. Its protein product is CASSYSSLAGVNTGELFF.